This TCR beta chain was sequenced during a study of regulatory dendritic cells for organ transplantation. Study findings and constraints: Memory CD8+ T cells were the most oligoclonal; naive cells were highly diverse. Of resting T cell subsets, memory CD8+ had the most alloreactive clonotypes.

FACS sorted CD4+ or CD8+ T cells into CD45RA+ naive and CD45RO+ memory. TCRdb keeps only in-frame clones here, not all; method: immunoSEQ multiplex PCR. The table shows approximately 29,000 clones, with around 84% occurring only once. V was pared by 0 bases and J by 5 bases, with 9 bases between. From germline, CDR1 is SGHRS and CDR2 YFSETQ. The CDR3 loop spans 15 amino acids. Notes on this clone: Its antigen is still unknown.

The sequence derives from a human donor in good health. The genes are TRBV5-1 and TRBJ1-6; perhaps TRBD1 as D (5 bases). The sequenced sample was naive CD4+ T cells from blood. Documented subset: CD45RA+ naive T cells. The CDR3 nucleotides are TGCGCCAGCAGCTTGGCCTGGGGGGATAATTCACCCCTCCACTTT. Amino acid sequence: CASSLAWGDNSPLHF. Based on the CDR3 plus reference TRBV5-1 and TRBJ1-6, the full variable domain is KAGVTQTPRYLIKTRGQQVTLSCSPISGHRSVSWYQQTPGQGLQFLFEYFSETQRNKGNFPGRFSGRQFSNSRSEMNVSTLELGDSALYLCASSLAWGDNSPLHFGNGTRLTVT.